This T cell receptor beta chain was identified during a study of blood T cell repertoires in COVID-19. Overall study: Italy, Spain and the United States were the sources of the convalescent and acute COVID-19 samples. PBMCs, B-cell-depleted T cells, or T cells provided the cDNA or gDNA that made up the material.

Authors' data handling: It was from reference gene primer amplification that nucleated cell counts were estimated. Only in-frame clones appear in the TCRdb table, and some are missing; sequencing was by immunoSEQ multiplex PCR. The D gene and trimming were derived from the DNA, and the V and J assignments and clone size from that table. This sample carries approximately 97,000 clones, 80% to 95% of them seen once, and the ten largest clones take around 4%. Germline loops: CDR1 GTSNPN, CDR2 SVGIG (reference sequence). CDR3 length equals 14 residues. The J segment lost 5 bases and the V segment lost 1 base, leaving 5 bases of the junction unmatched.

The sample comprised peripheral blood. This receptor was taken from a man aged 18 to 29 with acute or convalescent COVID-19. V gene TRBV30 combines with J gene TRBJ2-7, with TRBD2 matching over 10 bases. In DNA form, the CDR3 reads TGTGCCTGGAGTGGGAGCGGGGGGGCCCACGAGCAGTACTTC. As protein: CAWSGSGGAHEQYF. Combining the CDR3 with reference TRBV30 and TRBJ2-7 gives the whole variable domain SQTIHQWPATLVQPVGSPLSLECTVEGTSNPNLYWYRQAAGRGLQLLFYSVGIGQISSEVPQNLSASRPQDRQFILSSKKLLLSDSGFYLCAWSGSGGAHEQYFGPGTRLTVT.